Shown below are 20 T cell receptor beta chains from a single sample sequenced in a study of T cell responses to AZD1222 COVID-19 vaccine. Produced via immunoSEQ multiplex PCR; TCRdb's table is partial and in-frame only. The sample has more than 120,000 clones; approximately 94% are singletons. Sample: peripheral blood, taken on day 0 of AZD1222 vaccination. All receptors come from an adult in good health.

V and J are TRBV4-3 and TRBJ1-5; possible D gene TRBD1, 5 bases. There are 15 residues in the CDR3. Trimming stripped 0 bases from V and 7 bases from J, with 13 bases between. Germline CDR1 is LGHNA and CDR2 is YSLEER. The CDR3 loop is CASSQDYSQGQPQHF. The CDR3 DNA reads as TGCGCCAGCAGCCAAGACTACTCCCAGGGCCAGCCCCAGCATTTT.

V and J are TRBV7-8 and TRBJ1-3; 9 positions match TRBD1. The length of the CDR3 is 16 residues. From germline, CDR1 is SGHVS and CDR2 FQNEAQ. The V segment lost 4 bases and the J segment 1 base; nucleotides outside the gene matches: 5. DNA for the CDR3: TGTGCCAGCAGCTGGAGACAGGGGGGATCTGGAAACACCATATATTTT. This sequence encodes CASSWRQGGSGNTIYF.

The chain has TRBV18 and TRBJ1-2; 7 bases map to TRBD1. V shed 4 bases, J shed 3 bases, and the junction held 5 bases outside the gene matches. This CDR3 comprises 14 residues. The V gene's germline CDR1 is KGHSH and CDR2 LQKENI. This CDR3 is CASSRQGSDYGYTF. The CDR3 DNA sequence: TGTGCCAGCTCACGACAGGGTAGCGACTATGGCTACACCTTC.

The CDR3 sequence: CASSAGYDYQPQHF. CDR3 coding DNA: TGTGCCAGCAGTGCCGGGTACGATTATCAGCCCCAGCATTTT. V gene TRBV2 combines with J gene TRBJ1-5, with D uncertain. CDR1 and CDR2 (germline): SNHLY, FYNNEI. The CDR3 loop spans 14 amino acids. Trimming took off 4 bases at V and 5 bases at J, with 12 bases between the two ends.

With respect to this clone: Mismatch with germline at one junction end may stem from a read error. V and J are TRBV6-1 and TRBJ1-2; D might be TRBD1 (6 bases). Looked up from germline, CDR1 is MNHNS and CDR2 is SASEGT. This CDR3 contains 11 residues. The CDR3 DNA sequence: TGTGCCAGCGGTGACAGGTACCGCTACACCTTC. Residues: CASGDRYRYTF.

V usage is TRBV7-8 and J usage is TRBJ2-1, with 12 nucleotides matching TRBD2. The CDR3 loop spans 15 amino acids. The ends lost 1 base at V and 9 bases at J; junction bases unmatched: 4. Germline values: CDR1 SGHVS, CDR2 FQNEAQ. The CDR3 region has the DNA TGTGCCAGCAGCTTAGTGCTAGCGGGAGGGCCTGAGCAGTTCTTC. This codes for CASSLVLAGGPEQFF.

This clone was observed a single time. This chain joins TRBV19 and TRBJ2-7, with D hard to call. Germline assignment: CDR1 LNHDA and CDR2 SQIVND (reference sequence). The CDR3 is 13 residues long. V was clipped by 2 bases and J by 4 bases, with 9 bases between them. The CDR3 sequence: CASSIQFGYEQYF. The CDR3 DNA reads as TGTGCCAGTAGTATACAGTTCGGGTACGAGCAGTACTTC.

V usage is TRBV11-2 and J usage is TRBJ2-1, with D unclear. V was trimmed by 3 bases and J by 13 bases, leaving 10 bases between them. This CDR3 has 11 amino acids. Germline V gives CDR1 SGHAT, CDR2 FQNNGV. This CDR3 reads CASSFRTEQFF. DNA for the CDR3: TGTGCCAGCAGCTTTCGGACCGAACAGTTCTTC.

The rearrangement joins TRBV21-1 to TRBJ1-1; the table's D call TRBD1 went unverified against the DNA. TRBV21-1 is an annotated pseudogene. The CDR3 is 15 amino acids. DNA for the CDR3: TGTGCCAGCAGCACCCCACCCAGGGGCAGCACTGAAGCTTTCTTT. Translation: CASSTPPRGSTEAFF.

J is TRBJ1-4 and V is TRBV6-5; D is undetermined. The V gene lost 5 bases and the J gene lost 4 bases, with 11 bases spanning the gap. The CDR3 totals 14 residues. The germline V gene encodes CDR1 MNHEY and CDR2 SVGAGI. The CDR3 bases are TGTGCCAGCAGTACCGGTCCCATTAATGAAAAACTGTTTTTT. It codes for CASSTGPINEKLFF.

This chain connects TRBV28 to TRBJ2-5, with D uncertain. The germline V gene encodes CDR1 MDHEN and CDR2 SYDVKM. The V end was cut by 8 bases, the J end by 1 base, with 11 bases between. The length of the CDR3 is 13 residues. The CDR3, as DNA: TGTGCCAGCCTTACAACCGCCCAAGAGACCCAGTACTTC. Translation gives CASLTTAQETQYF.

This CDR3 is CAWRRFGGTNEKLFF. As DNA, the CDR3 is TGTGCCTGGCGGAGGTTTGGGGGAACTAATGAAAAACTGTTTTTT. The rearrangement uses TRBV30 and TRBJ1-4; possibly TRBD1 for D (5 bases). CDR1 and CDR2 from the germline V gene are GTSNPN and SVGIG (reference sequence). Trimming shortened V by 5 bases and J by 1 base, and 14 bases separated the two germline ends. The CDR3 extends over 15 amino acids.

The CDR3 loop reads CASRGWQGNSPLHF. CDR3 in DNA: TGTGCCAGCAGAGGGTGGCAGGGTAATTCACCCCTCCACTTT. This chain uses TRBV6-5 with TRBJ1-6, with TRBD1 as a possible D gene (5 bases). The CDR3 spans 14 residues. Germline CDR1 reads MNHEY; CDR2 reads SVGAGI. V was shortened by 6 bases and J by 6 bases, with 12 bases between the two germline ends.

CDR3 DNA sequence: TGTGCCAGCAGCTTAACACCCTACGAGCAGTACTTC. Protein sequence: CASSLTPYEQYF. The rearrangement uses TRBV11-2 and TRBJ2-7; D ambiguous. CDR1 is SGHAT and CDR2 is FQNNGV in the germline V gene. This CDR3 has 12 amino acids. Trimming shortened V by 2 bases and J by 2 bases, and 4 bases separated the two germline ends. Full variable domain (remainder filled in from reference TRBV11-2 and TRBJ2-7): EAGVAQSPRYKIIEKRQSVAFWCNPISGHATLYWYQQILGQGPKLLIQFQNNGVVDDSQLPKDRFSAERLKGVDSTLKIQPAKLEDSAVYLCASSLTPYEQYFGPGTRLTVT.

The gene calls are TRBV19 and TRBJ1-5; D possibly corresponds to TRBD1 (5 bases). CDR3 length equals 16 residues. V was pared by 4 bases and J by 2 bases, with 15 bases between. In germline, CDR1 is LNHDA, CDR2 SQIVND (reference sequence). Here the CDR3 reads CASSTRLRGGNQPQHF. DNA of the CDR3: TGTGCCAGTAGTACCCGACTACGGGGCGGCAATCAGCCCCAGCATTTT. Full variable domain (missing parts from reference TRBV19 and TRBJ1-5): DGGITQSPKYLFRKEGQNVTLSCEQNLNHDAMYWYRQDPGQGLRLIYYSQIVNDFQKGDIAEGYSVSREKKESFPLTVTSAQKNPTAFYLCASSTRLRGGNQPQHFGDGTRLSIL.

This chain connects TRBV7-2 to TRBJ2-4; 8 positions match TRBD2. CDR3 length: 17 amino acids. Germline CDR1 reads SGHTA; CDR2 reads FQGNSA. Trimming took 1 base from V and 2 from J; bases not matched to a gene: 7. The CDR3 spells CASSLGSGGATKNIQYF. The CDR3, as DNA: TGTGCCAGCAGCTTAGGGTCGGGGGGGGCTACCAAAAACATTCAGTACTTC.

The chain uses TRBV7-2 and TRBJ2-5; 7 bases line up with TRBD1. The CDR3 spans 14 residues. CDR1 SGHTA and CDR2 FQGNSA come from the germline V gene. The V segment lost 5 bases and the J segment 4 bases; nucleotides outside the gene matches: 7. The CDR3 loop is CASSDRAARETQYF. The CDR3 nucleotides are TGTGCCAGCAGCGACAGGGCGGCACGAGAGACCCAGTACTTC.

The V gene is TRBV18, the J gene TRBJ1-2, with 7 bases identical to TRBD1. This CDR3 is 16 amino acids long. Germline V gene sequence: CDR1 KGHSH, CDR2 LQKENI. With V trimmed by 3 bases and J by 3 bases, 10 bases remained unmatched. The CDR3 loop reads CASSPLRRGDDYGYTF. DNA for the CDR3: TGTGCCAGCTCACCTCTTCGCAGGGGGGATGACTATGGCTACACCTTC.

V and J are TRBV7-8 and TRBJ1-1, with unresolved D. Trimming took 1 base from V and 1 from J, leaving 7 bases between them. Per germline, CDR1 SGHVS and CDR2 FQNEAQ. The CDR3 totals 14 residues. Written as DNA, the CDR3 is TGTGCCAGCAGCTTAGGGGGAGGGAACACTGAAGCTTTCTTT. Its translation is CASSLGGGNTEAFF. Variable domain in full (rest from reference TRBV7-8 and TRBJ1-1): GAGVSQSPRYKVAKRGQDVALRCDPISGHVSLFWYQQALGQGPEFLTYFQNEAQLDKSGLPSDRFFAERPEGSVSTLKIQRTQQEDSAVYLCASSLGGGNTEAFFGQGTRLTVV.

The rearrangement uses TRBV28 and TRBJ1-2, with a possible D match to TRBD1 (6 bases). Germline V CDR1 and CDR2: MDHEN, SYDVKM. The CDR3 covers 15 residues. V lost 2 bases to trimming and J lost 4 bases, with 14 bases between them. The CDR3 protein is CASSLGGAEVYGYTF. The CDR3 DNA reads TGTGCCAGCAGTTTAGGGGGGGCGGAGGTCTATGGCTACACCTTC.